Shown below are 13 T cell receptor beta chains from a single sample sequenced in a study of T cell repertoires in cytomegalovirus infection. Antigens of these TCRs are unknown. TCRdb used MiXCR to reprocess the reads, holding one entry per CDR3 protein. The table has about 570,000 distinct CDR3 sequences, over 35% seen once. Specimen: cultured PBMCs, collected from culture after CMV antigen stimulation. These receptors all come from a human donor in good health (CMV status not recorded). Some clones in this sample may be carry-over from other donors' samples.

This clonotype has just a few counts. CDR3 nucleotide sequence: TGTGCCAGCAGCCCACAGGGGAAGGGGCCAGATACGCAGTATTTT. This encodes CASSPQGKGPDTQYF. The gene calls are TRBV11-2 and TRBJ2-3; 7 nucleotides align to TRBD1. Germline CDR1 is SGHAT and CDR2 is FQNNGV. The CDR3 runs 15 residues. V was clipped by 5 bases and J by 4 bases; unmatched bases: 9.

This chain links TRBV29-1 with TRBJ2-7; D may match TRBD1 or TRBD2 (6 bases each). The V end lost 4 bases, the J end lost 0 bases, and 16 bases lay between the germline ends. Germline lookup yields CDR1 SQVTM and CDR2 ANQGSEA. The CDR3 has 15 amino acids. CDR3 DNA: TGCAGCGTTGTTGGGGGCCAGACTAGCTCCTACGAGCAGTACTTC. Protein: CSVVGGQTSSYEQYF.

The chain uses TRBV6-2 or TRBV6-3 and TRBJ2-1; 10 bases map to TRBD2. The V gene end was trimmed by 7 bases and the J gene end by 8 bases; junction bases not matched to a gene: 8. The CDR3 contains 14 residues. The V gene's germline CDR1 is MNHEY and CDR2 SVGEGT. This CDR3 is CASKALAGAHEQFF. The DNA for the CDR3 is TGTGCCAGCAAGGCCCTAGCGGGAGCCCATGAGCAGTTCTTC.

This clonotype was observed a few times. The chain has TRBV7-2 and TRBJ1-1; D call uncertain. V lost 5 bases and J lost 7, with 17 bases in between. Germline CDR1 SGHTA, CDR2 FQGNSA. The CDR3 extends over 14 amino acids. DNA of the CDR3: TGTGCCAGCAGCCCTCGGGTGGGGAGGGATGAAGCTTTCTTT. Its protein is CASSPRVGRDEAFF.

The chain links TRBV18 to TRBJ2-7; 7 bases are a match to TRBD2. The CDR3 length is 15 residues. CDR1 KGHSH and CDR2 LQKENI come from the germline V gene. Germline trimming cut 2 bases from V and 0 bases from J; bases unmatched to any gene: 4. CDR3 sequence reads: CASSPYSSGSYEQYF. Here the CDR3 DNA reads TGTGCCAGCTCACCATATTCTAGCGGCTCCTACGAGCAGTACTTC.

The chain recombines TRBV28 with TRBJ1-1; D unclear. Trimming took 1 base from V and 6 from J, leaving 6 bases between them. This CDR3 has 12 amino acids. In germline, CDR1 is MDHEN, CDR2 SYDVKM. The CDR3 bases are TGTGCCAGCAGTTTATTATGGGCTGAAGCTTTCTTT. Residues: CASSLLWAEAFF.

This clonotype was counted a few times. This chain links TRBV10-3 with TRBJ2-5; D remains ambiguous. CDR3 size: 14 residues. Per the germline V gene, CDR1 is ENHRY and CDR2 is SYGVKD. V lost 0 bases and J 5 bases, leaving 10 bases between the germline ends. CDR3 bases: TGTGCCATCAGTGAGTCGAAAGGGATTGAGACCCAGTACTTC. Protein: CAISESKGIETQYF.

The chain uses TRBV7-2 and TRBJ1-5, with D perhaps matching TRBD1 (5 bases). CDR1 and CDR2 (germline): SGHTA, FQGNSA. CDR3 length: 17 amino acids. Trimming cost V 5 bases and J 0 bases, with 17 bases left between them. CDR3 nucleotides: TGTGCCAGCAGCCCCGGGGAGGGGATTTATAGCAATCAGCCCCAGCATTTT. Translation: CASSPGEGIYSNQPQHF.

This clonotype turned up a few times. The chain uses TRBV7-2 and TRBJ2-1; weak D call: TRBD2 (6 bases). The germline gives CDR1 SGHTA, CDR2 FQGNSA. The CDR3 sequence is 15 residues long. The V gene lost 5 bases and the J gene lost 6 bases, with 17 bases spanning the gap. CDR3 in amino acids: CASSARRDPFNEQFF. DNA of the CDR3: TGTGCCAGCAGCGCTAGGAGGGACCCCTTCAATGAGCAGTTCTTC.

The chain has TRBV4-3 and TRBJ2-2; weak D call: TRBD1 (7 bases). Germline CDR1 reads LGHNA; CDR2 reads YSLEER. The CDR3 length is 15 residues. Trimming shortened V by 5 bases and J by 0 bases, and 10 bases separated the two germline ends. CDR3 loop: CASSAGQSNTGELFF. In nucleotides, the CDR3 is TGCGCCAGCAGCGCGGGACAGTCGAACACCGGGGAGCTGTTTTTT.

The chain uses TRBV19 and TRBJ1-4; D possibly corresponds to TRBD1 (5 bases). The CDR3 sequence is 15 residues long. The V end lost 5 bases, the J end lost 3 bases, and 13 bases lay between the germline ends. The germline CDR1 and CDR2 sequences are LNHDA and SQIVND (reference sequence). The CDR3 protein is CASSPRQNSNEKLFF. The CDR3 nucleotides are TGTGCCAGTAGTCCCCGACAGAATTCTAATGAAAAACTGTTTTTT.

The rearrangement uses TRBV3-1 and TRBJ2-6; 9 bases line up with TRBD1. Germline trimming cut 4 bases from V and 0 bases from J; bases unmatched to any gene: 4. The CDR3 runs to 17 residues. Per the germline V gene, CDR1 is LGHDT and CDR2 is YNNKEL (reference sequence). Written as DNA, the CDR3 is TGTGCCAGCAGCCCCCGGGACAGGGACTCTGGGGCCAACGTCCTGACTTTC. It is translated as CASSPRDRDSGANVLTF.

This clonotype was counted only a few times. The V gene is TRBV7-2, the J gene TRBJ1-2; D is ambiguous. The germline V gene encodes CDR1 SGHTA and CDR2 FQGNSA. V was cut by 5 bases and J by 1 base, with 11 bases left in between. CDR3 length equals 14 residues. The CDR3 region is CASSRFRVNYGYTF. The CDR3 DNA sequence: TGTGCCAGCAGCCGCTTTCGGGTTAACTATGGCTACACCTTC.